The rows below give T cell receptor beta chains drawn from one sample of a study of PD-1 blockade in classical Hodgkin lymphoma. Libraries were prepared by immunoSEQ multiplex PCR; TCRdb keeps only in-frame clonotypes and omits some of them. Of 50,000 to 65,000 clones in the sample, just over 90% are singletons; the top ten hold around 8%. The specimen was peripheral blood mononuclear cells (PBMCs), collected before the fourth cycle of nivolumab. The receptors originated from a human donor with classical Hodgkin lymphoma. Each CDR3 is given without its conserved first and last residue. Fields, in order: V gene, CDR3 protein.

>TRBV6-1
ASSPPQYSNQPQH
>TRBV7-9
ASSLSENEQY
>TRBV28
ASSFGWRWETGVYEQY
>TRBV5-1
ASSLLSSYEQY
>TRBV6-5
ASSYAAGGRVEQY
>TRBV5-1
ASSSHRDSYTEAF
>TRBV7-8
ASSLDRAYEQY
>TRBV7-2
ASSLPGTGELF
>TRBV5-1
ASSLELAGPNEQF
>TRBV10-3
AISEYNPGTGSFEQY
>TRBV5-6
ASSTRDRALSGYT
>TRBV28
ASSFTGGLVPQH
>TRBV7-6
ASSLGQPYNEQF
>TRBV10-3
AISEANPGGELF
>TRBV18
ASSPRTGGSEKLF
>TRBV2
ASRSLAGVGETQY
>TRBV6-6
ASRGTDTQY
>TRBV2
ASTDDGNTIY
>TRBV6-5
ASSLSGGLPDTQY
>TRBV6-1
AGSEERGTAYGYT
>TRBV2
ASSVGGGTQPQH
>TRBV28
ASSLSQAQY
>TRBV28
ASSFQGGTEAF
>TRBV28
ASSFRGPFYGYT